This is a list of T cell receptor beta chains from one sample in a study of shared clonotypes between healthy human individuals. Here immunoSEQ multiplex PCR was the method, and the copy in TCRdb shows in-frame clones only, minus some. This table holds some 2,000,000 clones, under 97% found once. The sequencing sample was made of naive CD4+ T cells sorted from blood. The receptor set was obtained from a man younger than 35 in good health. The CDR3 runs from the conserved cysteine through the conserved F or W. A D gene is named only where the DNA matches it firmly. Not every row has a clone size; where given, it reads once, few, many or a size class.

D gene: -
V gene: TRBV6-5
J gene: TRBJ1-6
clone size: -
CDR3 DNA: TGTGCCAGCAGTTACGTACAGGGCGCCAATTCACCCCTCCACTTT
CDR3 protein: CASSYVQGANSPLHF

D gene: -
V gene: TRBV5-4
J gene: TRBJ1-2
clone size: -
CDR3 DNA: TGTGCCAGCAGCTCCCCAGGAGGGCTCTATGGCTACACCTTC
CDR3 protein: CASSSPGGLYGYTF

D gene: TRBD2
V gene: TRBV6-6
J gene: TRBJ2-2
clone size: once
CDR3 DNA: TGTGCCAGCAGGTCTCCGAGCGGGGGGAACACCGGGGAGCTGTTTTTT
CDR3 protein: CASRSPSGGNTGELFF

D gene: -
V gene: TRBV7-8
J gene: TRBJ1-1
clone size: -
CDR3 DNA: TGTGCCAGCAGCTTTGGGGGGAACACTGAAGCTTTCTTT
CDR3 protein: CASSFGGNTEAFF

D gene: -
V gene: TRBV1
J gene: TRBJ2-2
clone size: -
CDR3 DNA: TGCACCAGCAGCCAGGCTTCGGGCGCGGGGGGTGACACCGGGGAGCTGTTTTTT
CDR3 protein: CTSSQASGAGGDTGELFF

D gene: TRBD1
V gene: TRBV10-3
J gene: TRBJ2-7
clone size: -
CDR3 DNA: TGTGCCATCAGACCGGGACAGGGGGCCTACGAGCAGTACTTC
CDR3 protein: CAIRPGQGAYEQYF

D gene: -
V gene: TRBV18
J gene: TRBJ1-3
clone size: -
CDR3 DNA: TGTGCCAGCTCACGGCCGGGACAACGCTCTGGAAACACCATATATTTT
CDR3 protein: CASSRPGQRSGNTIYF

D gene: TRBD1
V gene: TRBV18
J gene: TRBJ1-6
clone size: -
CDR3 DNA: TGTGCCAGCTCACAGGAACAGGGGGCGAATTCACCCCTCCACTTT
CDR3 protein: CASSQEQGANSPLHF

D gene: -
V gene: TRBV27
J gene: TRBJ1-5
clone size: -
CDR3 DNA: TGTGCCAGCAGTCTGGGGAGGCCCGCCGAAACCAATCAGCCCCAGCATTTT
CDR3 protein: CASSLGRPAETNQPQHF

D gene: TRBD1
V gene: TRBV28
J gene: TRBJ1-2
clone size: once
CDR3 DNA: TGTGCCAGTTGGGGGGTGGGACAGGGGATCATTAACTATGGCTACACCTTC
CDR3 protein: CASWGVGQGIINYGYTF

D gene: TRBD2
V gene: TRBV5-1
J gene: TRBJ2-1
clone size: once
CDR3 DNA: TGCGCCAGCAGCTTGGTTGTAGCGGGAGCACACAATGAGCAGTTCTTC
CDR3 protein: CASSLVVAGAHNEQFF

D gene: -
V gene: TRBV6-5
J gene: TRBJ1-1
clone size: -
CDR3 DNA: TGTGCCAGCAGTTACGACAGGCCTGGGAACACTGAAGCTTTCTTT
CDR3 protein: CASSYDRPGNTEAFF

D gene: -
V gene: TRBV11-2
J gene: TRBJ2-7
clone size: -
CDR3 DNA: TGTGCCAGCAGCTTAGCCCCCGGACAGCCCTACGAGCAGTACTTC
CDR3 protein: CASSLAPGQPYEQYF

D gene: -
V gene: TRBV19
J gene: TRBJ1-2
clone size: -
CDR3 DNA: TGTGCCAGTAGTATTATGGTTCACTATGGCTACACCTTC
CDR3 protein: CASSIMVHYGYTF

D gene: -
V gene: TRBV29-1
J gene: TRBJ2-4
clone size: -
CDR3 DNA: TGCAGCGTTGAGGATGACACGGGGAGGAGAGCCAAAAACATTCAGTACTTC
CDR3 protein: CSVEDDTGRRAKNIQYF

D gene: TRBD1
V gene: TRBV27
J gene: TRBJ1-5
clone size: -
CDR3 DNA: TGTGCCAGCAGTTTATTCGGACAGGGGAATCAGCCCCAGCATTTT
CDR3 protein: CASSLFGQGNQPQHF

D gene: TRBD1
V gene: TRBV6-5
J gene: TRBJ1-2
clone size: -
CDR3 DNA: TGTGCCAGCAGTAGACAGGGACCTACAAACTATGGCTACACCTTC
CDR3 protein: CASSRQGPTNYGYTF

D gene: TRBD2
V gene: TRBV5-6
J gene: TRBJ2-3
clone size: -
CDR3 DNA: TGTGCCAGCAGCCCTAGCGGAAGCACAGATACGCAGTATTTT
CDR3 protein: CASSPSGSTDTQYF

D gene: TRBD2
V gene: TRBV4-1
J gene: TRBJ2-3
clone size: -
CDR3 DNA: TGCGCCAGCAGCCAAGGGCGGGGGGGCCGAGATACGCAGTATTTT
CDR3 protein: CASSQGRGGRDTQYF

D gene: -
V gene: TRBV5-4
J gene: TRBJ1-1
clone size: -
CDR3 DNA: TGTGCCAGCATACCCGATATGAGTAGGAACACTGAAGCTTTCTTT
CDR3 protein: CASIPDMSRNTEAFF

D gene: -
V gene: TRBV7-9
J gene: TRBJ2-3
clone size: -
CDR3 DNA: TGTGCCAGCAGCTTTTCCACGGGCACAGATACGCAGTATTTT
CDR3 protein: CASSFSTGTDTQYF

D gene: -
V gene: TRBV10-3
J gene: TRBJ2-1
clone size: -
CDR3 DNA: TGTGCCATCGAGGGGAACGGTGAGCAGTTCTTC
CDR3 protein: CAIEGNGEQFF

D gene: -
V gene: TRBV27
J gene: TRBJ1-5
clone size: -
CDR3 DNA: TGTGCCAGCAGTTTATTTCCAAGCAATCAGCCCCAGCATTTT
CDR3 protein: CASSLFPSNQPQHF

D gene: TRBD1
V gene: TRBV10-1
J gene: TRBJ2-1
clone size: -
CDR3 DNA: TGCGCCAGCAGGCAAACCGCCGAGACAGGGGTGTCCTACAATGAGCAGTTCTTC
CDR3 protein: CASRQTAETGVSYNEQFF

D gene: TRBD1
V gene: TRBV30
J gene: TRBJ1-1
clone size: -
CDR3 DNA: TGTGCCTGTCCGACAGGGGGGGCAACTGAAGCTTTCTTT
CDR3 protein: CACPTGGATEAFF

D gene: -
V gene: TRBV5-1
J gene: TRBJ1-4
clone size: -
CDR3 DNA: TGCGCCAGCAGGGCCGGTGCAACTAATGAAAAACTGTTTTTT
CDR3 protein: CASRAGATNEKLFF

D gene: -
V gene: TRBV2
J gene: TRBJ1-5
clone size: -
CDR3 DNA: TGTGCCAGCAGGGACGGTAATCAGCCCCAGCATTTT
CDR3 protein: CASRDGNQPQHF

D gene: TRBD1
V gene: TRBV30
J gene: TRBJ2-7
clone size: -
CDR3 DNA: TGTGCCTGGAGTGGTCGGGACAGAGGGTCCGACTCCTACGAGCAGTACTTC
CDR3 protein: CAWSGRDRGSDSYEQYF

D gene: TRBD1
V gene: TRBV9
J gene: TRBJ1-1
clone size: -
CDR3 DNA: TGTGCCAGCAGCGTAGACACAGGGGCGAGGGCTGAAGCTTTCTTT
CDR3 protein: CASSVDTGARAEAFF

D gene: TRBD1
V gene: TRBV6-5
J gene: TRBJ1-6
clone size: few
CDR3 DNA: TGTGCCAGCAGTCCAGGGGGACACTCACCCCTCCACTTT
CDR3 protein: CASSPGGHSPLHF

D gene: -
V gene: TRBV30
J gene: TRBJ2-7
clone size: -
CDR3 DNA: TGTGCCTGGAGTACGAGCTCCTACGAGCAGTACTTC
CDR3 protein: CAWSTSSYEQYF

D gene: -
V gene: TRBV30
J gene: TRBJ1-2
clone size: -
CDR3 DNA: TGTGCCTGGAGTGGATATGCAGGGGAAAACTATGGCTACACCTTC
CDR3 protein: CAWSGYAGENYGYTF

D gene: -
V gene: TRBV9
J gene: TRBJ1-3
clone size: -
CDR3 DNA: TGTGCCAGCAGCGTAGGGAACTCTGGAAACACCATATATTTT
CDR3 protein: CASSVGNSGNTIYF

D gene: TRBD2
V gene: TRBV10-3
J gene: TRBJ2-1
clone size: -
CDR3 DNA: TGTGCCATCAGTGAGTCCACTAGCGGGAGTCGGAGTGAGCAGTTCTTC
CDR3 protein: CAISESTSGSRSEQFF

D gene: -
V gene: TRBV15
J gene: TRBJ1-3
clone size: -
CDR3 DNA: TGTGCCACCAGCACAGGGGGAAACACCATATATTTT
CDR3 protein: CATSTGGNTIYF

D gene: -
V gene: TRBV10-3
J gene: TRBJ2-1
clone size: -
CDR3 DNA: TGTGCCATCAGCTACCTAGCCCAGACTTCGCCCTACAATGAGCAGTTCTTC
CDR3 protein: CAISYLAQTSPYNEQFF

D gene: -
V gene: TRBV4-1
J gene: TRBJ2-5
clone size: -
CDR3 DNA: TGCGCCAGCAGCCTCGCCCCCCAGGAGACCCAGTACTTC
CDR3 protein: CASSLAPQETQYF

D gene: -
V gene: TRBV18
J gene: TRBJ2-3
clone size: -
CDR3 DNA: TGTGCCAGCTCGCCAATCGGAACAGATACGCAGTATTTT
CDR3 protein: CASSPIGTDTQYF

D gene: -
V gene: TRBV5-4
J gene: TRBJ2-1
clone size: -
CDR3 DNA: TGTGCCAGCAGCTCCGACCCCCAGGTACACAATGAGCAGTTCTTC
CDR3 protein: CASSSDPQVHNEQFF

D gene: -
V gene: TRBV13
J gene: TRBJ2-1
clone size: -
CDR3 DNA: TGTGCCAGCAGCTTAGATCCGGAAGGGGACATCATGTACCGCTCCTACAATGAGCAGTTCTTC
CDR3 protein: CASSLDPEGDIMYRSYNEQFF

D gene: -
V gene: TRBV29-1
J gene: TRBJ1-2
clone size: -
CDR3 DNA: TGCAGCGTTGAAGAAGGCAGTCCCGCGTATGGCTACACCTTC
CDR3 protein: CSVEEGSPAYGYTF

D gene: TRBD2
V gene: TRBV7-2
J gene: TRBJ2-5
clone size: once
CDR3 DNA: TGTGCCAGCAGCCTACGGACTAGCGCCGAGACCCAGTACTTC
CDR3 protein: CASSLRTSAETQYF